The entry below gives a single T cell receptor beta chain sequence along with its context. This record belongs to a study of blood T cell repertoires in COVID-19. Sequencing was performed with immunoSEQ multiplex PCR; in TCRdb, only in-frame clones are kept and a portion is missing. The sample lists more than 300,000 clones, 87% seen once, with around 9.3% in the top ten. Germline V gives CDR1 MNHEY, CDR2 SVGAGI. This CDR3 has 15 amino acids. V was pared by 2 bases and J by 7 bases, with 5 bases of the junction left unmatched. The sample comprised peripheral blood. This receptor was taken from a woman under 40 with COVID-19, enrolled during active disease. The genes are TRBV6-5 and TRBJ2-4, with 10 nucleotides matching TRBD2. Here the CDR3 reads CASSYLAGAVNIQYF. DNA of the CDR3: TGTGCCAGCAGTTACCTAGCGGGAGCTGTGAACATTCAGTACTTC.